The entry below gives a single T cell receptor beta chain sequence along with its context. What it binds is not known. The data stem from a study of tumor and adjacent non-tumor tissue in lung cancer. For the study at large: Stage I to III disease affected roughly ten men and roughly 5 women aged about 30 to 85. Study-level points and caveats: In normal lung, the top 100 clones were significantly more dominant than in tumor. Tumor tissue had significantly higher TCR diversity than normal lung. Patients with more diverse tumor TCRs had worse survival.

The template was RNA from unsorted bulk tissue. Distant lung tissue was collected more than 3 cm away from the tumor edge. V lost 7 bases and J lost 2, with 22 bases in between. Germline loops: CDR1 SQVTM, CDR2 ANQGSEA. The CDR3 covers 16 residues. The library came from three nested PCR rounds adapted from ARM-PCR protocols. MiXCR, applied by TCRdb to the multiplex PCR reads, yields one record per CDR3 protein. The sample has 60,000 to 85,000 distinct CDR3 sequences; 76% are singletons. The rearrangement links TRBV29-1 to TRBJ2-3; either TRBD1 or TRBD2 may fit D (7 bases each). The source of this sequence is a man aged 60-69 years with non-small cell lung cancer. Input material: distant non-tumor lung tissue. The CDR3: CSAHDPTGTTTDTQYF. Here the CDR3 DNA reads TGCAGCGCTCACGACCCGACAGGGACTACCACAGATACGCAGTATTTT.